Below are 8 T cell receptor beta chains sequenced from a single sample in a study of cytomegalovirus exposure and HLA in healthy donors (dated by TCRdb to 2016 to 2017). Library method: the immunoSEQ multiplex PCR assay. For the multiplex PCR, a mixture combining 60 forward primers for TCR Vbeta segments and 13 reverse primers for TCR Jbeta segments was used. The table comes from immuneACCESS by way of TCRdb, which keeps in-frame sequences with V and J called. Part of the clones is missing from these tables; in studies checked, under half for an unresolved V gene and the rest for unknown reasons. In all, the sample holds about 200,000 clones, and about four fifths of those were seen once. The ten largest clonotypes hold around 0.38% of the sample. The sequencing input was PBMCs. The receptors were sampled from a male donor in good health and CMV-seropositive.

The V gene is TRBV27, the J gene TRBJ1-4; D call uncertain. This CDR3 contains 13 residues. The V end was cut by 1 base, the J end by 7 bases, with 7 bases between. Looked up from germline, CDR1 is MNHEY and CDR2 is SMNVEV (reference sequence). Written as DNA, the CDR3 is TGTGCCAGCAGTTTATTCGGGAGTGAAAAACTGTTTTTT. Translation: CASSLFGSEKLFF.

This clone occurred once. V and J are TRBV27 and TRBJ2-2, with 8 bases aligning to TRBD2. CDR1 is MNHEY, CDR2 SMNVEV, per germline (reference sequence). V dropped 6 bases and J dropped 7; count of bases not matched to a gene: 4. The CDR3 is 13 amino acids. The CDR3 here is CASRAGEIGELFF. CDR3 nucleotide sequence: TGTGCCAGCAGAGCGGGGGAAATCGGGGAGCTGTTTTTT.

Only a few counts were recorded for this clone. The CDR3 sequence: CAIRAGGDYNEQFF. CDR3 DNA: TGTGCCATCAGGGCGGGGGGGGACTACAATGAGCAGTTCTTC. This chain joins TRBV10-3 and TRBJ2-1; TRBD2 matches 9 bases. Germline V gene lookup returns CDR1 ENHRY and CDR2 SYGVKD. With 6 bases clipped from V and 3 bases from J, the junction kept 3 bases outside the gene matches. This CDR3 has 14 amino acids.

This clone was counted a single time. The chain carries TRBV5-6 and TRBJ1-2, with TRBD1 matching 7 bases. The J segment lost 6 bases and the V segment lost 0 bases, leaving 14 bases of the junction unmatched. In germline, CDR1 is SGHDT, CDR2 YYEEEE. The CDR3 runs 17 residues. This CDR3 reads CASSLVGQVIPSDGYTF. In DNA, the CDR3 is TGTGCCAGCAGCTTGGTTGGACAGGTGATTCCTTCTGATGGCTACACCTTC.

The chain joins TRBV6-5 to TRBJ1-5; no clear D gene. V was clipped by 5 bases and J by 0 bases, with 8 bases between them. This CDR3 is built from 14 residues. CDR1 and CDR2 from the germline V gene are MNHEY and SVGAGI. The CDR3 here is CASSPTYSNQPQHF. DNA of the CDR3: TGTGCCAGCAGTCCAACTTATAGCAATCAGCCCCAGCATTTT.

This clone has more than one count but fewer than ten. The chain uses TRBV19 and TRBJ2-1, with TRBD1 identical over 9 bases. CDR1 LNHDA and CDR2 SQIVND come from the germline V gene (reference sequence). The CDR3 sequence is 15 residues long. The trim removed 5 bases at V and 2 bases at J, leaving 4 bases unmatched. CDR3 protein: CASSLGQGPYNEQFF. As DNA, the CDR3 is TGTGCCAGTAGTTTGGGACAGGGACCCTACAATGAGCAGTTCTTC.

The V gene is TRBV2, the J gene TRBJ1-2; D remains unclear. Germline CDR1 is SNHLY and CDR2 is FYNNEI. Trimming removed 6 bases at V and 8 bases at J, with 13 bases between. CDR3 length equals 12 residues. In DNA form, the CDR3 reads TGTGCCAGCAGGACTTACCGGGAGGGCTACACCTTC. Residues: CASRTYREGYTF.

The CDR3: CASSWYRESEAFF. The CDR3 DNA reads as TGTGCCAGCAGTTGGTACAGGGAATCAGAAGCTTTCTTT. The chain links TRBV6-5 to TRBJ1-1; D is perhaps TRBD1 (6 bases). Per germline, CDR1 MNHEY and CDR2 SVGAGI. The CDR3 has 13 residues. V lost 4 bases, J lost 8 bases, and 14 bases lay in between.